Below are 2 T cell receptor beta chains sequenced from a single sample in a study of T cell repertoires in cytomegalovirus infection. A single record per CDR3 protein comes from TCRdb applying MiXCR to the reads. The sample lists some 150,000 distinct CDR3 sequences; 23% were seen once. The sample consisted of PBMCs. The origin of the receptors is a human donor in good health (CMV status not recorded). Some clones in this sample may be carry-over from other donors' samples.

As concerns this clonotype: This clone may be a read error of a much larger clone one base away. This chain joins TRBV11-1 and TRBJ2-2; D is perhaps TRBD2 (6 bases). The CDR3 has 15 residues. Germline CDR1 and CDR2: SGHAT and FQDESV (reference sequence). V was trimmed by 1 base and J by 4 bases, leaving 10 bases between them. The CDR3 loop reads CASSLEAGPTGELFF. CDR3 nucleotide sequence: TGTGCCAGCAGCTTAGAGGCGGGACCCACCGGGGAGCTGTTTTTT.

The chain has TRBV27 and TRBJ2-1; D ambiguous. Germline assignment: CDR1 MNHEY and CDR2 SMNVEV (reference sequence). The CDR3 is 12 amino acids. The V end was cut by 8 bases, the J end by 0 bases, with 5 bases between. CDR3 in DNA: TGTGCCAGCCATTCCTCCTACAATGAGCAGTTCTTC. Amino acid sequence: CASHSSYNEQFF.